This T cell receptor (beta chain) was found in a study of OX40 agonist ivuxolimab in advanced cancers. For the study at large: Patient treatment consisted of intravenous ivuxolimab administration every 2 weeks at 0.01 to 10 mg/kg.

Study-wide results and limits: On average, CD8+ T cells showed a greater number of expanded clones than CD4+.

Some clones are missing from TCRdb's copy, which holds only in-frame ones; the method was immunoSEQ multiplex PCR. The data show tens of thousands of clones, roughly 84% seen once. As for this clone: Its antigen is undetermined.

The sample consisted of CD4+ or CD8+ T cells sorted from blood, taken in a trial of the OX40 agonist ivuxolimab. The sequence was collected from an adult with an advanced solid tumor such as melanoma, head and neck, liver or kidney cancer.

This chain's CDR3 is CASSRGTSGVNTQYF. The CDR3 bases are TGTGCCAGCAGCCGGGGGACTAGCGGGGTGAATACGCAGTATTTT. This chain joins TRBV7-9 and TRBJ2-3; 13 bases fit TRBD2. The ends lost 5 bases at V and 7 bases at J; junction bases unmatched: 6. Germline V gene data show CDR1 as SEHNR and CDR2 as FQNEAQ (reference sequence). The CDR3 is made up of 15 amino acids.